This section outlines one T cell receptor (beta chain) sequence together with its context. As yet, its antigen is unknown. This sample was taken from a study of shared clonotypes between healthy human individuals. Germline V gives CDR1 SQVTM, CDR2 ANQGSEA. Trimming took off 3 bases at V and 0 bases at J, with 9 bases between the two ends. CDR3 length: 14 amino acids. Study findings and constraints: Rarefaction exposed incomplete sorted-subset sequencing despite large depth. The sharing of roughly 5% of naive CD4 clonotypes was seen across a few donors.

Subsets obtained from CD4+ cells comprised CD45RA+ naive and CD45RA-negative memory cells. Per sorted-subset replicate PCR, input was approximately 0.2 ug DNA, representing tens of thousands of T cell genomes. Assay used: immunoSEQ multiplex PCR; TCRdb lists only in-frame clones, some missing. The sample shows about 2 million clones, roughly 94% of them seen only once. The sequence was obtained from a young man in good health. The rearrangement joins TRBV29-1 to TRBJ1-5; possible D gene TRBD1, 5 bases. Specimen: naive CD4+ T cells sorted from blood. Subset here: CD45RA+ positively selected. CDR3: CSVDWGNSNQPQHF. The CDR3 DNA reads TGCAGCGTTGACTGGGGGAATAGCAATCAGCCCCAGCATTTT.